The 14 T cell receptor beta chains presented below share a single source sample, sequenced in a study of cytomegalovirus exposure and HLA in healthy donors. PCR employed 60 Vbeta and 13 Jbeta primers. Some clones are missing from TCRdb's copy, which holds only in-frame ones; the method was immunoSEQ multiplex PCR. Of around 200,000 clones in the sample, around 79% were seen once. The sample comprised PBMCs. The receptors were gathered from a male donor in good health and CMV-seronegative.

This clone was counted a single time. CDR3 residues: CASSLAAGLYGYTF. DNA of the CDR3: TGTGCCAGCAGCTTAGCGGCAGGACTCTATGGCTACACCTTC. The chain is built from TRBV7-9 and TRBJ1-2; D remains ambiguous. CDR3 length: 14 amino acids. V was clipped by 0 bases and J by 4 bases, with 9 bases between them. Germline-derived CDR1 and CDR2 are SEHNR and FQNEAQ (reference sequence). Looking up the rest from reference TRBV7-9 and TRBJ1-2 gives the full variable domain: DTGVSQNPRHKITKRGQNVTFRCDPISEHNRLYWYRQTLGQGPEFLTYFQNEAQLEKSRLLSDRFSAERPKGSFSTLEIQRTEQGDSAMYLCASSLAAGLYGYTFGSGTRLTVV.

The CDR3 DNA reads as TGTGCCAGCAGGGGTAGGGAGTGGGATACGCAGTATTTT. As protein: CASRGREWDTQYF. This chain connects TRBV21-1 to TRBJ2-3; TRBD2 reflects the table's D call only, with no check against the DNA. TRBV21-1 is a recognized pseudogene. The CDR3 is 13 amino acids.

V usage is TRBV5-4 and J usage is TRBJ2-5; D is possibly TRBD2 (6 bases). Germline assignment: CDR1 SGHNT and CDR2 YYREEE (reference sequence). The CDR3 has 15 amino acids. V was pared by 5 bases and J by 2 bases, with 16 bases between. The CDR3 DNA is TGTGCCAGCAGACGTTGGACTAACCAACAAGAGACCCAGTACTTC. Translating gives CASRRWTNQQETQYF. Full variable domain (rest looked up from reference TRBV5-4 and TRBJ2-5): ETGVTQSPTHLIKTRGQQVTLRCSSQSGHNTVSWYQQALGQGPQFIFQYYREEENGRGNFPPRFSGLQFPNYSSELNVNALELDDSALYLCASRRWTNQQETQYFGPGTRLLVL.

The chain links TRBV7-9 to TRBJ1-1, with 8 bases that match TRBD1. This CDR3 is built from 17 residues. Germline lookup yields CDR1 SEHNR and CDR2 FQNEAQ (reference sequence). Trimming at V came to 2 bases and at J to 2 bases, leaving 10 bases not matched to a gene. The CDR3 nucleotides read TGTGCCAGCAGCTTAAGACAGGGGACTCATTTTAACACTGAAGCTTTCTTT. It translates to CASSLRQGTHFNTEAFF. The full variable domain, in which reference TRBV7-9 and TRBJ1-1 provide the parts outside the CDR3, is DTGVSQNPRHKITKRGQNVTFRCDPISEHNRLYWYRQTLGQGPEFLTYFQNEAQLEKSRLLSDRFSAERPKGSFSTLEIQRTEQGDSAMYLCASSLRQGTHFNTEAFFGQGTRLTVV.

The rearrangement uses TRBV7-2 and TRBJ1-3; D gene uncertain. This CDR3 is 13 amino acids long. Germline V CDR1 and CDR2: SGHTA, FQGNSA. V was clipped by 1 base and J by 4 bases, with 5 bases between them. This CDR3 reads CASSLVSGNTIYF. DNA of the CDR3: TGTGCCAGCAGCTTAGTCTCCGGAAACACCATATATTTT.

The V gene is TRBV19, the J gene TRBJ2-2, with 7 bases that match TRBD2. The length of the CDR3 is 16 residues. Germline CDR1 reads LNHDA; CDR2 reads SQIVND (reference sequence). Trimming cost V 1 base and J 4 bases; bases outside gene matches: 6. CDR3 DNA: TGTGCCAGTAGTATAGTGGGAGGGCGAGGCACCGGGGAGCTGTTTTTT. Protein product: CASSIVGGRGTGELFF. Full variable domain (missing parts from reference TRBV19 and TRBJ2-2): DGGITQSPKYLFRKEGQNVTLSCEQNLNHDAMYWYRQDPGQGLRLIYYSQIVNDFQKGDIAEGYSVSREKKESFPLTVTSAQKNPTAFYLCASSIVGGRGTGELFFGEGSRLTVL.

CDR3: CASLSGDRAYGYTF. The CDR3, as DNA: TGTGCCAGCCTGTCAGGGGACAGGGCTTATGGCTACACCTTC. The chain carries TRBV28 and TRBJ1-2; 9 bases are a match to TRBD1. V lost 8 bases to trimming and J lost 5 bases; unmatched junction nucleotides: 9. This CDR3 comprises 14 residues. Germline values: CDR1 MDHEN, CDR2 SYDVKM.

The chain joins TRBV27 to TRBJ2-1; D might be TRBD2 (5 bases). Germline V CDR1 and CDR2: MNHEY, SMNVEV (reference sequence). The CDR3 is made up of 11 amino acids. Trimming stripped 5 bases from V and 7 bases from J, with 6 bases between. The CDR3 loop is CASSRENEQFF. CDR3 sequence (DNA): TGTGCCAGCAGTCGGGAAAATGAGCAGTTCTTC.

This clone was observed a few times. The rearrangement uses TRBV2 and TRBJ1-1, with D possibly matching TRBD1 (6 bases). The CDR3 spans 14 residues. Trimming shortened V by 4 bases and J by 1 base, and 10 bases separated the two germline ends. Germline V CDR1 and CDR2: SNHLY, FYNNEI. The CDR3 nucleotides are TGTGCCAGCAGTGTTAACAGGGCGAACACTGAAGCTTTCTTT. It is translated as CASSVNRANTEAFF.

This clone was counted only a few times. The chain combines TRBV27 with TRBJ2-7; 8 nucleotides line up with TRBD2. Germline V lookup: CDR1 MNHEY, CDR2 SMNVEV (reference sequence). The CDR3 runs to 15 residues. The ends lost 3 bases at V and 3 bases at J; junction bases unmatched: 7. CDR3 in DNA: TGTGCCAGCAGTTTCGTCGGGAGGGCCCTCTACGAGCAGTACTTC. Protein sequence: CASSFVGRALYEQYF.

The CDR3 region is CASSGTSGSSYEQYF. In nucleotides, the CDR3 is TGTGCCAGTTCCGGGACTAGCGGGAGCTCCTACGAGCAGTACTTC. This chain joins TRBV19 and TRBJ2-7, with 14 bases identical to TRBD2. J lost 0 bases, V lost 8 bases, and 3 bases had no gene match. Germline V CDR1 and CDR2: LNHDA, SQIVND (reference sequence). This CDR3 comprises 15 residues.

This clone was detected only a few times. The chain employs TRBV11-2 and TRBJ2-7, with TRBD2 matching over 7 bases. Germline values: CDR1 SGHAT, CDR2 FQNNGV. The ends lost 0 bases at V and 4 bases at J; junction bases unmatched: 0. The CDR3 contains 13 residues. Here the CDR3 DNA reads TGTGCCAGCAGCTTAGAAGCGGGGTACGAGCAGTACTTC. It encodes CASSLEAGYEQYF.

This chain uses TRBV7-6 with TRBJ1-5; maybe TRBD1 (5 bases). The germline gives CDR1 SGHVS, CDR2 FNYEAQ. Trimming shortened V by 3 bases and J by 4 bases, and 13 bases separated the two germline ends. The CDR3 extends over 15 amino acids. CDR3 protein: CASSLGGGFNQPQHF. The DNA of the CDR3 is TGTGCCAGCAGCTTGGGCGGGGGGTTTAATCAGCCCCAGCATTTT. The full variable domain, rest sourced from reference TRBV7-6 and TRBJ1-5, is GAGVSQSPRYKVTKRGQDVALRCDPISGHVSLYWYRQALGQGPEFLTYFNYEAQQDKSGLPNDRFSAERPEGSISTLTIQRTEQRDSAMYRCASSLGGGFNQPQHFGDGTRLSIL.

The chain couples TRBV28 to TRBJ2-7, with 8 positions matching TRBD2. The germline CDR1 and CDR2 sequences are MDHEN and SYDVKM. This CDR3 comprises 11 residues. The V gene end was trimmed by 5 bases and the J gene end by 12 bases; junction bases not matched to a gene: 6. For the CDR3, the DNA is TGTGCCAGCAGTCTCGGACTAGCCTGGTACTTC. Its protein product is CASSLGLAWYF.